These 24 T cell receptor beta chains came from one sample sequenced in a study of CD8+CD57+ T cells in acquired aplastic anemia. CDR3 and TCR beta VDJ profiling relied on a genomic DNA template. TCRdb re-called the reads through MiXCR, storing one row per CDR3 protein. The sample has some 160,000 distinct CDR3 sequences, over 40% seen once. All patients picked for sequencing had shown, by flow cytometry, an expansion of CD8+CD57+ cells. The source material was sorted CD4+, CD8+, or CD8+CD57+ T cells (not recorded which) from PBMCs. Receptor source: a human donor with aplastic anemia.

The sample holds many counts of this clonotype. Given a much more abundant clone one base away, this may be a read error. V gene TRBV10-1 combines with J gene TRBJ2-7; 9 bases line up with TRBD2. The CDR3 spans 16 residues. Germline V gene lookup returns CDR1 WNHNN and CDR2 SYGVQD (reference sequence). CDR3 nucleotide sequence: TGCGCCAGCAGTGAGCTTAGCGGGGGCCTCTCCTGCGAGCAGTACTTC. It yields the protein CASSELSGGLSCEQYF.

As regards this clonotype: This clone may be a read error of a much larger clone one base away. As the CDR3 is not closed by the conserved phenylalanine or tryptophan, this likely results from a read error. V is TRBV4-1 and J is TRBJ2-5; D is ambiguous. CDR1 and CDR2 (germline): MGHRA, YSYEKL. V lost 4 bases and J 3 bases, leaving 12 bases between the germline ends. CDR3 length equals 14 residues. CDR3 amino acids: CASSLSWAEETQYL. The CDR3 nucleotides are TGCGCCAGCAGCCTCTCGTGGGCTGAAGAGACCCAGTACCTC.

The genes are TRBV25-1 and TRBJ2-3; D ambiguous. The length of the CDR3 is 15 residues. Germline CDR1 and CDR2: MGHDK and SYGVNS. Trimming left V 2 bases short and J 0 bases short, with 9 bases between. The CDR3 region is CASSEMDYSTDTQYF. DNA for the CDR3: TGTGCCAGCAGTGAAATGGATTACAGCACAGATACGCAGTATTTT.

This clonotype appeared a few times. The chain employs TRBV12-3 or TRBV12-4 and TRBJ2-2; the D is unclear. The CDR3 runs to 17 residues. Trimming shortened V by 3 bases and J by 0 bases, and 14 bases separated the two germline ends. DNA of the CDR3: TGTGCCAGCAGTTTCCCTAAGACACGGGCGAACACCGGGGAGCTGTTTTTT. Translated: CASSFPKTRANTGELFF.

This sequence joins TRBV15 and TRBJ1-2, with D unclear. In germline, CDR1 is LNHNV, CDR2 YYDKDF (reference sequence). Trimming took off 0 bases at V and 2 bases at J, with 10 bases between the two ends. The CDR3 sequence is 15 residues long. CDR3 coding DNA: TGTGCCACCAGCAGAGAGTCCCAGAACAACTATGGCTACACCTTC. This encodes CATSRESQNNYGYTF.

V and J are TRBV19 and TRBJ2-1; either TRBD1 or TRBD2 may fit D (5 bases each). Germline CDR1 is LNHDA and CDR2 is SQIVND (reference sequence). The germline V and J ends were trimmed by 1 base and 8 bases, with 12 bases remaining between them. This CDR3 comprises 14 residues. CDR3 sequence: CASSIGGAFDEQFF. For the CDR3, the DNA is TGTGCCAGTAGTATAGGAGGGGCTTTCGATGAGCAGTTCTTC.

This clonotype was seen only once. The chain uses TRBV15 and TRBJ2-7; no firm D call. CDR1 and CDR2 (germline): LNHNV, YYDKDF (reference sequence). This CDR3 region has 13 residues. V lost 8 bases and J lost 3, with 14 bases in between. For the CDR3, the DNA is TGTGCCACCGCACACACCCCGAACTACGAGCAGTACTTC. Its translation is CATAHTPNYEQYF.

The rearrangement joins TRBV2 to TRBJ2-7; no firm D call. V lost 7 bases, J lost 1 base, and 14 bases lay in between. The CDR3 covers 14 residues. The V gene's germline CDR1 is SNHLY and CDR2 FYNNEI. Written as DNA, the CDR3 is TGTGCCAGCAAGTTAGGGTCCAGTTCCTACGAGCAGTACTTC. Protein sequence: CASKLGSSSYEQYF.

This clonotype was seen a few times. V usage is TRBV20-1 and J usage is TRBJ1-2, with a tentative D call TRBD1 (6 bases). Trimming took 2 bases from V and 7 from J, leaving 17 bases between them. The germline gives CDR1 DFQATT, CDR2 SNEGSKA (reference sequence). This CDR3 is 14 amino acids long. The CDR3 spells CSARRGQGPVGYTF. The CDR3 DNA reads TGCAGTGCTAGACGGGGTCAGGGGCCGGTTGGCTACACCTTC.

Remarks on this clonotype: A much larger clone differs from this one at a single base, so this may be a read error. The genes are TRBV20-1 and TRBJ2-2; D possibly corresponds to TRBD2 (5 bases). The germline gives CDR1 DFQATT, CDR2 SNEGSKA (reference sequence). The CDR3 consists of 13 residues. DNA of the CDR3: TGCAGTGCTAGACAGGTTAACACCGGGGAGCTGCTTTTT. Its translation is CSARQVNTGELLF.

CDR3 in DNA: TGCAGTGCTAGCTTCGACGGGACAGGGACCCGGCCCCAGCATTTT. It translates to CSASFDGTGTRPQHF. The V gene is TRBV20-1, the J gene TRBJ1-5, with 9 nucleotides matching TRBD1. The trim removed 3 bases at V and 9 bases at J, leaving 12 bases unmatched. CDR3 size: 15 residues. CDR1 and CDR2 from the germline V gene are DFQATT and SNEGSKA (reference sequence).

This clonotype appeared a few times. The rearrangement uses TRBV12-5 and TRBJ2-5, with TRBD2 identical over 14 bases. CDR1 is LGHNT and CDR2 is FRNRAP in the germline V gene. The trim removed 4 bases at V and 0 bases at J, leaving 7 bases unmatched. The CDR3 covers 18 residues. The CDR3 here is CASGSGLAGESYQETQYF. DNA of the CDR3: TGTGCTAGTGGTTCGGGACTAGCGGGGGAATCATACCAAGAGACCCAGTACTTC.

The chain has TRBV6-5 and TRBJ1-1, with unresolved D. The CDR3 sequence is 13 residues long. Trimming removed 4 bases from V and 3 bases from J, with 9 bases in between. Germline loops: CDR1 MNHEY, CDR2 SVGAGI. The CDR3 loop is CASSSSMDTEAFF. CDR3 DNA: TGTGCCAGCAGTTCTTCTATGGACACTGAAGCTTTCTTT.

This clonotype came up a few times. This clone may be a read error of a much larger clone one base away. V and J are TRBV7-3 and TRBJ1-1; 9 bases line up with TRBD1. The V gene end was trimmed by 8 bases and the J gene end by 2 bases; junction bases not matched to a gene: 6. Germline lookup yields CDR1 SGHTA and CDR2 FQGTGA. CDR3 length: 14 residues. CDR3: CASGPQGANTEAFF. The CDR3 region has the DNA TGTGCCAGCGGCCCACAGGGGGCTAACACTGAAGCTTTCTTT.

There are a few counts of this clonotype. The chain links TRBV11-2 to TRBJ2-7; 7 bases agree with TRBD1. The CDR3 runs 16 residues. V lost 1 base and J lost 0; bases outside the gene matches: 6. Germline CDR1 and CDR2: SGHAT and FQNNGV. CDR3 sequence reads: CASSLGATGFSYEQYV. The CDR3, as DNA: TGTGCCAGCAGCTTAGGGGCGACAGGGTTCTCCTACGAGCAGTACGTC.

The V and J genes are TRBV29-1 and TRBJ2-1; TRBD1 aligns across 10 bases. The CDR3 is 13 amino acids. V shed 6 bases, J shed 4 bases, and the junction held 3 bases outside the gene matches. Looked up from germline, CDR1 is SQVTM and CDR2 is ANQGSEA. The CDR3: CSVRGQGYNEQFF. The DNA of the CDR3 is TGCAGCGTCAGGGGACAGGGGTACAATGAGCAGTTCTTC.

This clonotype was counted a single time. The chain employs TRBV6-5 and TRBJ1-1, with a weak D call TRBD1 (6 bases). The CDR3 runs to 15 residues. Germline CDR1 is MNHEY and CDR2 is SVGAGI. V lost 3 bases, J lost 5 bases, and 16 bases lay in between. The CDR3 DNA is TGTGCCAGCAGTTATGACCCAGGGGTTGTGACTGAAGCTTTCTTT. Amino acid sequence: CASSYDPGVVTEAFF.

The CDR3 nucleotides read TGCGCCAGCAGCTCAGAGGCTAATTATAATTCACCCCTCCACTTT. Its protein product is CASSSEANYNSPLHF. This sequence joins TRBV5-1 and TRBJ1-6; D is ambiguous. Trimming removed 3 bases from V and 4 bases from J, with 11 bases in between. The CDR3 has 15 amino acids. Germline assignment: CDR1 SGHRS and CDR2 YFSETQ. Variable domain in full (rest from reference TRBV5-1 and TRBJ1-6): KAGVTQTPRYLIKTRGQQVTLSCSPISGHRSVSWYQQTPGQGLQFLFEYFSETQRNKGNFPGRFSGRQFSNSRSEMNVSTLELGDSALYLCASSSEANYNSPLHFGNGTRLTVT.

There are many counts of this clonotype. J is TRBJ2-7 and V is TRBV5-1; D tentatively reads TRBD1 or TRBD2 (5 bases each). Trimming left V 3 bases short and J 5 bases short, with 12 bases between. This CDR3 comprises 13 residues. Germline-derived CDR1 and CDR2 are SGHRS and YFSETQ. The CDR3 nucleotides read TGCGCCAGCAGCTCGGACACGGGACACGAGCAGTACTTC. This encodes CASSSDTGHEQYF.

The chain joins TRBV7-4 to TRBJ1-6; 9 bases align to TRBD1. The CDR3 has 15 amino acids. Trimming removed 6 bases from V and 6 bases from J; junction bases left unmatched: 6. Germline V lookup: CDR1 SGHVT, CDR2 SQSDAQ. CDR3 residues: CASSGPGQGNSPLHF. The CDR3 region has the DNA TGTGCCAGCAGTGGTCCGGGACAGGGTAATTCACCCCTCCACTTT. Filled out from reference TRBV7-4 and TRBJ1-6, the complete variable domain reads GAGVSQSPRYKVAKRGRDVALRCDSISGHVTLYWYRQTLGQGSEVLTYSQSDAQRDKSGRPSGRFSAERPERSVSTLKIQRTEQGDSAVYLCASSGPGQGNSPLHFGNGTRLTVT.

This chain uses TRBV15 with TRBJ1-5; 9 bases match TRBD1. From germline, CDR1 is LNHNV and CDR2 YYDKDF (reference sequence). With V trimmed by 8 bases and J by 2 bases, 4 bases remained unmatched. The CDR3 consists of 14 residues. The CDR3 sequence: CATQQGAGNQPQHF. CDR3 DNA sequence: TGTGCCACCCAACAGGGGGCGGGCAATCAGCCCCAGCATTTT.

This chain joins TRBV15 and TRBJ2-5, with D possibly being TRBD2 (5 bases). CDR3 length equals 16 residues. From germline, CDR1 is LNHNV and CDR2 YYDKDF (reference sequence). Trimming took 5 bases from V and 1 from J, leaving 17 bases between them. CDR3 region: CATSSPRRTPQETQYF. The CDR3 bases are TGTGCCACCAGCTCTCCCCGACGGACTCCCCAAGAGACCCAGTACTTC.

This chain's CDR3 is CASSQHRLTGELFF. The CDR3 DNA is TGTGCCAGCAGCCAACACAGACTCACCGGGGAGCTGTTTTTT. The rearrangement uses TRBV3-1 and TRBJ2-2; D unresolved. V lost 2 bases to trimming and J lost 4 bases, with 8 bases between them. This CDR3 is built from 14 residues. From germline, CDR1 is LGHDT and CDR2 YNNKEL (reference sequence).

This clonotype was counted many times. This chain uses TRBV7-6 with TRBJ2-7; possibly TRBD1 for D (6 bases). CDR3 length equals 12 residues. V was trimmed by 6 bases and J by 6 bases, leaving 12 bases between them. Germline loops: CDR1 SGHVS, CDR2 FNYEAQ. CDR3 protein: CASSRTGREQYV. The DNA of the CDR3 is TGTGCCAGCAGTCGAACAGGGCGCGAGCAGTACGTC.